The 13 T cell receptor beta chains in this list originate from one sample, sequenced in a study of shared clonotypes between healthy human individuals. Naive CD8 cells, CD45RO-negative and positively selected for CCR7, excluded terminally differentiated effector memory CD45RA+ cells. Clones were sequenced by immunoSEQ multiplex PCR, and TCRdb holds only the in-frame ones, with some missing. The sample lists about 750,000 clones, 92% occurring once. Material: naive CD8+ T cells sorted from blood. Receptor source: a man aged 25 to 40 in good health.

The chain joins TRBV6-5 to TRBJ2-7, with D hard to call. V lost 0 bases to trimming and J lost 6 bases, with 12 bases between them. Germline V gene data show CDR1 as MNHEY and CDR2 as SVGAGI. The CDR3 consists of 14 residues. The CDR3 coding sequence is TGTGCCAGCAGTTACTCTGGGATAACCGGCGAGCAGTACTTC. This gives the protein CASSYSGITGEQYF.

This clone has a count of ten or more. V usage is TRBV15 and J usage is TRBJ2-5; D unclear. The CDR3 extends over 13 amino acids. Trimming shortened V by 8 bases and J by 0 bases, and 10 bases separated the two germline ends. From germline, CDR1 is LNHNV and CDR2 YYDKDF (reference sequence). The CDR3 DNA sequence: TGTGCCACCTCCAACTCACACCAAGAGACCCAGTACTTC. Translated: CATSNSHQETQYF.

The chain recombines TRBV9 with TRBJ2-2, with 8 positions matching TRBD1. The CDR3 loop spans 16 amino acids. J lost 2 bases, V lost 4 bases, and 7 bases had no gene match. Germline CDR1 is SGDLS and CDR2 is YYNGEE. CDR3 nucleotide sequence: TGTGCCAGCAGCCCCTCGGGACAGGCTAACACCGGGGAGCTGTTTTTT. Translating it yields CASSPSGQANTGELFF.

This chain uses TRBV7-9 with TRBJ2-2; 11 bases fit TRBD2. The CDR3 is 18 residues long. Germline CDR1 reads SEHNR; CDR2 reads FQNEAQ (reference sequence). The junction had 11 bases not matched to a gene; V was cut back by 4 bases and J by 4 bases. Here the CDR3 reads CASSSAQTSGTGTGELFF. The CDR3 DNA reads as TGTGCCAGCAGCTCCGCCCAGACTAGCGGGACGGGCACCGGGGAGCTGTTTTTT. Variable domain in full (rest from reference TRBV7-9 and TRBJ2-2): DTGVSQNPRHKITKRGQNVTFRCDPISEHNRLYWYRQTLGQGPEFLTYFQNEAQLEKSRLLSDRFSAERPKGSFSTLEIQRTEQGDSAMYLCASSSAQTSGTGTGELFFGEGSRLTVL.

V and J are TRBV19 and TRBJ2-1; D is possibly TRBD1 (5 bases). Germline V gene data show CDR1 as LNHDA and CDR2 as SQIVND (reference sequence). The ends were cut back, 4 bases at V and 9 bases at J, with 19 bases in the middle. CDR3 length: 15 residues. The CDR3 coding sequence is TGTGCCAGTAGTAGGGTCCAACTGGGGCCGGGTGAGCAGTTCTTC. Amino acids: CASSRVQLGPGEQFF.

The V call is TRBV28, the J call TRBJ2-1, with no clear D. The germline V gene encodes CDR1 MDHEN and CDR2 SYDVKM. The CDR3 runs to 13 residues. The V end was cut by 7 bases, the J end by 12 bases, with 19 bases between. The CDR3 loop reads CASNERPGSWQFF. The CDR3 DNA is TGTGCCAGCAACGAGCGTCCCGGGTCGTGGCAGTTCTTC.

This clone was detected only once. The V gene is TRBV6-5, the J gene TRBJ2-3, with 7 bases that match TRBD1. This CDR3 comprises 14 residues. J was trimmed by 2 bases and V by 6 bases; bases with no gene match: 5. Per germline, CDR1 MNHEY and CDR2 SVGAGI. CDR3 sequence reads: CASRLQGFTDTQYF. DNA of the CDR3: TGTGCCAGCAGGCTACAGGGGTTCACAGATACGCAGTATTTT.

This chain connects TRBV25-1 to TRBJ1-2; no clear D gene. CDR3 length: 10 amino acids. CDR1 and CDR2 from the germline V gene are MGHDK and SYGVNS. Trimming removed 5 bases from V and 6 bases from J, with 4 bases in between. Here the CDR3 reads CASSSDGYTF. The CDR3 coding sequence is TGTGCCAGCAGTAGCGATGGCTACACCTTC.

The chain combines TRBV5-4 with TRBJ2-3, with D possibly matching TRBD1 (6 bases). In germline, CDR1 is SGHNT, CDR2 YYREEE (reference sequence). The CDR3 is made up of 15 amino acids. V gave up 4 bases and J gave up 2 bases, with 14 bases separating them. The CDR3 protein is CASSPDGGPTDTQYF. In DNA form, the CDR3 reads TGTGCCAGCAGCCCTGATGGGGGCCCCACAGATACGCAGTATTTT.

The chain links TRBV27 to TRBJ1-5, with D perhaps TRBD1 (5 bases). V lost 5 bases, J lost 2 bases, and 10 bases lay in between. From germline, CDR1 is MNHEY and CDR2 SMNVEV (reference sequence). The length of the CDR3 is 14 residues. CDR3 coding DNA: TGTGCCAGCAGTCAGGGAGAAGGCAATCAGCCCCAGCATTTT. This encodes CASSQGEGNQPQHF.

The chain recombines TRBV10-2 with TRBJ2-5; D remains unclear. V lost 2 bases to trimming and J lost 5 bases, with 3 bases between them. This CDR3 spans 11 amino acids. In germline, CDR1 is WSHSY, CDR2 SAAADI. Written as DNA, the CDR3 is TGCGCCAGCAGTGAGCGCGAGACCCAGTACTTC. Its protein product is CASSERETQYF.

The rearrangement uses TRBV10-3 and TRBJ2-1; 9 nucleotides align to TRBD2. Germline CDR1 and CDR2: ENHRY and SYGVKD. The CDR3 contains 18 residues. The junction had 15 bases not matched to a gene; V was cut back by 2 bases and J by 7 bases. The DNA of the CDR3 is TGTGCCATCAGTGAGACAAAATCCGGGACTAGCAATATGAATGAGCAGTTCTTC. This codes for CAISETKSGTSNMNEQFF.

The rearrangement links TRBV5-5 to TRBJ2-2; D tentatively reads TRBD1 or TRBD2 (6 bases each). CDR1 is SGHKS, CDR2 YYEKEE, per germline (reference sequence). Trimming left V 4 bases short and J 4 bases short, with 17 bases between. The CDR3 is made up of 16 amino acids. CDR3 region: CASSPRRGVSTGELFF. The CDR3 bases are TGTGCCAGCAGCCCACGAAGGGGGGTCAGCACCGGGGAGCTGTTTTTT.